The present TCR beta chain was sequenced within a study of tumor-infiltrating lymphocytes in oesophageal squamous cell carcinoma. The trim removed 5 bases at V and 3 bases at J, leaving 5 bases unmatched. The length of the CDR3 is 15 residues. Germline lookup yields CDR1 SGHVS and CDR2 FQNEAQ. This clonotype was seen a handful of times. TCRdb recomputed calls from the PCR reads with MiXCR, one row per CDR3 protein. The repertoire includes 8,500 to 11,000 distinct CDR3 sequences, about 64% of them detected once, and about 30% sits in the top ten. Specimen: esophageal tumor tissue. This receptor was taken from a female donor with esophageal squamous cell carcinoma. The chain recombines TRBV7-8 with TRBJ2-1, with 9 bases fitting TRBD2. CDR3 DNA sequence: TGTGCCAGCAGCCTTCTAGCGGGGAACTACAATGAGCAGTTCTTC. This gives the protein CASSLLAGNYNEQFF.